The 16 T cell receptor beta chains reported below all come from one sample, sequenced in a study of blood T cell repertoires in COVID-19. Assay used: immunoSEQ multiplex PCR; TCRdb lists only in-frame clones, some missing. The sample has about 260,000 clones, roughly 90% seen once; the top ten hold around 2.9%. Material: PBMCs or T cells enriched from blood (not recorded which). These receptors all stem from a woman in her forties or fifties who had recovered from COVID-19.

The chain couples TRBV3-1 (or the pseudogene TRBV3-2) to TRBJ2-2; 13 bases agree with TRBD2. Germline V gene sequence: CDR1 LGHDT, CDR2 YNNKEL (reference sequence). J gave up 5 bases and V 4 bases, and 4 bases lay outside the gene matches. The CDR3 totals 16 residues. For the CDR3, the DNA is TGTGCCAGCAGCCCCCGGACTAGCGGGAGTACCGGGGAGCTGTTTTTT. It yields the protein CASSPRTSGSTGELFF.

V gene TRBV2 combines with J gene TRBJ2-1; 9 positions agree with TRBD1. This CDR3 has 13 residues. CDR1 and CDR2 (germline): SNHLY, FYNNEI. V lost 9 bases and J lost 7; bases outside the gene matches: 7. The CDR3 DNA follows: TGTGCCAGTGCGGGACAGGGTGGTAATGAGCAGTTCTTC. Translating it yields CASAGQGGNEQFF.

CDR3 in amino acids: CASSLTGDTEAFF. As DNA, the CDR3 is TGTGCCAGCAGCTTAACAGGGGACACTGAAGCTTTCTTT. The rearrangement links TRBV11-3 to TRBJ1-1; TRBD1 aligns across 7 bases. The CDR3 is 13 residues long. Germline CDR1 is SGHNT and CDR2 is YENEEA. Losses at the gene ends were 2 bases for V and 3 bases for J; bases not matched to a gene: 0.

This chain uses TRBV5-1 with TRBJ2-5, with a weak D call TRBD2 (5 bases). The V gene lost 1 base and the J gene lost 5 bases, with 12 bases spanning the gap. In germline, CDR1 is SGHRS, CDR2 YFSETQ. This CDR3 has 14 residues. The DNA for the CDR3 is TGCGCCAGCAGCTTGTACGGGGTTGCCGAGACCCAGTACTTC. This codes for CASSLYGVAETQYF.

The chain uses TRBV6-1 and TRBJ1-4, with D tentatively TRBD1 (6 bases). CDR3 length equals 14 residues. V shed 3 bases and J shed 10 bases, with 15 bases lying between them. Per germline, CDR1 MNHNS and CDR2 SASEGT. The CDR3 sequence is CASSDRYRDGKLFF. The CDR3 DNA follows: TGTGCCAGCAGTGACCGATACAGGGATGGAAAACTGTTTTTT.

The chain combines TRBV28 with TRBJ2-7; 7 nucleotides agree with TRBD1. V gave up 2 bases and J gave up 3 bases; unmatched junction bases: 4. The CDR3 covers 14 residues. Germline V gives CDR1 MDHEN, CDR2 SYDVKM. This CDR3 reads CASSLVGGVYEQYF. CDR3 nucleotide sequence: TGTGCCAGCAGTTTAGTAGGGGGCGTCTACGAGCAGTACTTC.

In this sample, this clone turned up once. This sequence joins TRBV28 and TRBJ1-6; 9 nucleotides match TRBD1. V was clipped by 7 bases and J by 9 bases; unmatched bases: 4. CDR1 is MDHEN and CDR2 is SYDVKM in the germline V gene. This CDR3 has 13 residues. DNA for the CDR3: TGTGCCAGCAAGGGACAGGGTGGTTCACCCCTCCACTTT. Protein sequence: CASKGQGGSPLHF.

The chain recombines TRBV18 with TRBJ1-6, with 8 bases identical to TRBD1. Germline V gene sequence: CDR1 KGHSH, CDR2 LQKENI. J was trimmed by 9 bases and V by 3 bases; bases with no gene match: 4. The CDR3 length is 14 residues. The CDR3 DNA reads as TGTGCCAGCTCACCTACGGGGACAGGTTCACCCCTCCACTTT. This encodes CASSPTGTGSPLHF. Based on the CDR3 plus reference TRBV18 and TRBJ1-6, the full variable domain is NAGVMQNPRHLVRRRGQEARLRCSPMKGHSHVYWYRQLPEEGLKFMVYLQKENIIDESGMPKERFSAEFPKEGPSILRIQQVVRGDSAAYFCASSPTGTGSPLHFGNGTRLTVT.

The chain links TRBV14 to TRBJ1-6; D might be TRBD1 (5 bases). Germline V gene lookup returns CDR1 SGHDN and CDR2 FVKESK. The CDR3 sequence is 15 residues long. V was clipped by 0 bases and J by 13 bases, with 16 bases between them. CDR3 region: CASSQEATGARPLHF. CDR3 DNA: TGTGCCAGCAGCCAAGAAGCCACTGGGGCACGTCCCCTCCACTTT.

J is TRBJ1-1 and V is TRBV12-3 or TRBV12-4, with 7 positions matching TRBD1. The J segment lost 2 bases and the V segment lost 6 bases, leaving 3 bases of the junction unmatched. The CDR3 covers 13 residues. The CDR3 sequence: CASRGQTNTEAFF. The CDR3 DNA reads as TGTGCCAGCAGGGGACAGACCAACACTGAAGCTTTCTTT.

The chain uses TRBV3-1 (or the pseudogene TRBV3-2) and TRBJ1-1; maybe TRBD1 (6 bases). CDR3 length equals 15 residues. Trimming stripped 0 bases from V and 5 bases from J, with 13 bases between. From germline, CDR1 is LGHDT and CDR2 YNNKEL (reference sequence). In DNA, the CDR3 is TGTGCCAGCAGCCAAGAAGTTACAGGGCGGACTGAAGCTTTCTTT. Residues: CASSQEVTGRTEAFF.

The V and J genes are TRBV6-2 or TRBV6-3 and TRBJ1-1, with 8 bases aligning to TRBD1. Germline-derived CDR1 and CDR2 are MNHEY and SVGEGT. The V segment lost 5 bases and the J segment 1 base; nucleotides outside the gene matches: 9. This CDR3 contains 16 residues. The CDR3 DNA is TGTGCCAGCAGTGAGCGACAGGGGCCTCAGAACACTGAAGCTTTCTTT. Translation gives CASSERQGPQNTEAFF.

The chain carries TRBV3-1 (or the pseudogene TRBV3-2) and TRBJ1-1; 8 nucleotides line up with TRBD1. This CDR3 comprises 14 residues. Germline V gene data show CDR1 as LGHDT and CDR2 as YNNKEL (reference sequence). Unmatched junction bases numbered 2, after V lost 1 base and J lost 4 bases. CDR3 bases: TGTGCCAGCAGCCAAGGGACAGGGTTCACTGAAGCTTTCTTT. The encoded protein is CASSQGTGFTEAFF.

This chain joins TRBV7-2 and TRBJ1-6; maybe TRBD1 (6 bases). The V and J ends lost 5 bases and 10 bases respectively, with 21 bases between them. CDR3 length equals 16 residues. Germline V gene sequence: CDR1 SGHTA, CDR2 FQGNSA. The CDR3 loop reads CASSRRTGRGPSPLHF. For the CDR3, the DNA is TGTGCCAGCAGCCGGAGAACAGGGAGAGGCCCCTCACCCCTCCACTTT.

The rearrangement links TRBV7-8 to TRBJ1-1; D may be TRBD1 (5 bases). CDR3 length: 13 residues. Germline CDR1 is SGHVS and CDR2 is FQNEAQ. V was shortened by 4 bases and J by 11 bases, with 17 bases between the two germline ends. CDR3 nucleotides: TGTGCCAGCAGCTATAGGACAAGCCAGGGTGCTTTCTTT. Encoded protein: CASSYRTSQGAFF. The full variable domain, completed using reference TRBV7-8 and TRBJ1-1, is GAGVSQSPRYKVAKRGQDVALRCDPISGHVSLFWYQQALGQGPEFLTYFQNEAQLDKSGLPSDRFFAERPEGSVSTLKIQRTQQEDSAVYLCASSYRTSQGAFFGQGTRLTVV.

The chain joins TRBV28 to TRBJ2-7; 7 bases fit TRBD1. V dropped 6 bases and J dropped 0; count of bases not matched to a gene: 5. Looked up from germline, CDR1 is MDHEN and CDR2 is SYDVKM. The CDR3 covers 14 residues. CDR3 sequence: CASSTGTASYEQYF. In nucleotides, the CDR3 is TGTGCCAGCAGCACCGGGACAGCCTCCTACGAGCAGTACTTC.